What follows is one T cell receptor (beta chain) and its context. The assay was immunoSEQ multiplex PCR, and TCRdb's table has in-frame clones only and misses some. In the table there are roughly 80,000 clones, roughly 87% of which are singletons. The data derive from a study of blood T cell repertoires in COVID-19. The CDR3 spans 14 residues. CDR1 MNHEY and CDR2 SMNVEV come from the germline V gene (reference sequence). Trimming left V 2 bases short and J 5 bases short, with 11 bases between. The rearrangement uses TRBV27 and TRBJ2-3, with D perhaps matching TRBD1 (5 bases). Sequencing was performed on peripheral blood. The sequence was collected from a woman of 80 years or more with active or convalescent COVID-19. CDR3 loop: CASSLLPQGDTQYF. The CDR3 DNA is TGTGCCAGCAGTTTACTCCCCCAGGGAGATACGCAGTATTTT.